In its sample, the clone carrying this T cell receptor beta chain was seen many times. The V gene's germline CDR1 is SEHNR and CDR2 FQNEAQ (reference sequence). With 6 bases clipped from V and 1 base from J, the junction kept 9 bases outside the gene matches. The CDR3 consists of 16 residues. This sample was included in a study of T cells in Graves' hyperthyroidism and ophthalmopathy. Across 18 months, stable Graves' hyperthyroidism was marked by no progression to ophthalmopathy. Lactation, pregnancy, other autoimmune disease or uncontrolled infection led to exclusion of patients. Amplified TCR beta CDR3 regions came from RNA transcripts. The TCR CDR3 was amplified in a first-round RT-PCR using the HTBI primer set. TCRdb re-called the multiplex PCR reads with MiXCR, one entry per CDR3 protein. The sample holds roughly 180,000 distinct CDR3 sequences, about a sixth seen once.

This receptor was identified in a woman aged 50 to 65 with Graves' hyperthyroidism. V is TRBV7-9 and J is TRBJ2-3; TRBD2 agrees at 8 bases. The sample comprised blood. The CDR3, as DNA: TGTGCCAGCAGGGGAAGCGGGGGCTGGGGCACAGATACGCAGTATTTT. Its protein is CASRGSGGWGTDTQYF.